This TCR beta chain emerged from a study of shared clonotypes between healthy human individuals. Germline-derived CDR1 and CDR2 are SGHRS and YFSETQ. This CDR3 has 15 amino acids. The V end was cut by 4 bases, the J end by 7 bases, with 21 bases between. Recent vaccinations or acute infections were absent in the healthy HIV-negative adult donors. Overall study results and limits: Across subsets, estimated richness was generally greater for naive than for memory populations. Since donors were few, the genetic and exposure-history diversity represented was limited.

Deep was the level at which the assay was run. The assay was immunoSEQ multiplex PCR, and TCRdb's table has in-frame clones only and misses some. The sample includes roughly 2 million clones, approximately 96% of them seen just once. Details on this clone: As yet, its antigen is unknown.

The genes are TRBV5-1 and TRBJ2-7; no clear D gene. The source material was naive CD4+ T cells sorted from blood. Subset here: CD45RA+ positively selected. The sequence came from a young man in good health. As DNA, the CDR3 is TGCGCCAGCAGCCCGGGTCGAGCCACCCGGAAAGAGCAGTACTTC. Translating it yields CASSPGRATRKEQYF.